The 22 T cell receptor beta chains below all came from one sample that was sequenced in a study of spatial heterogeneity in lung cancer. Study observations and caveats: Tumors with more nonsynonymous mutations had more expanded intratumoral alpha and beta TCRs.

Antigens of these TCRs are unknown. TCRdb re-called the 5' RACE reads through MiXCR, storing one row per CDR3 protein. Found here are about 20,000 distinct CDR3 sequences, 7.5% of them singletons; the top ten hold less than 30%. Documented time point: sample taken at primary tumor resection. The sequenced sample was lung tumor tissue, obtained at surgery. Receptors originate from a male donor with early-stage non-small cell lung cancer.

In this sample, this clonotype turned up once. V usage is TRBV27 and J usage is TRBJ2-1; tentatively, D is TRBD1 (6 bases). Germline-derived CDR1 and CDR2 are MNHEY and SMNVEV (reference sequence). Trimming left V 6 bases short and J 4 bases short, with 19 bases between. CDR3 size: 16 residues. The CDR3 here is CASRTQGDTSYNEQFF. CDR3 coding DNA: TGTGCCAGCAGAACCCAAGGGGACACCAGTTACAATGAGCAGTTCTTC.

This clonotype was seen ten or more times. The genes are TRBV7-9 and TRBJ2-3; 11 positions match TRBD2. The trim removed 5 bases at V and 3 bases at J, leaving 13 bases unmatched. Germline CDR1 is SEHNR and CDR2 is FQNEAQ (reference sequence). The CDR3 is 18 amino acids. The CDR3 loop reads CASSPPGIAGGATDTQYF. The CDR3 coding sequence is TGTGCCAGCAGCCCACCAGGAATAGCGGGGGGGGCGACAGATACGCAGTATTTT.

This chain links TRBV28 with TRBJ1-3; unclear D gene. From germline, CDR1 is MDHEN and CDR2 SYDVKM. V lost 8 bases to trimming and J lost 1 base, with 6 bases between them. This CDR3 has 12 residues. DNA of the CDR3: TGTGCCAGCCTAAATTCTGGAAACACCATATATTTT. Amino acids: CASLNSGNTIYF.

Remarks on this clonotype: This may come from a read error, since a much larger clone is one base off. The CDR3 sequence is CVSSSGTRADTQYF. DNA for the CDR3: TGTGTTAGCAGCTCCGGGACTAGGGCAGATACGCAGTATTTT. V gene TRBV7-7 combines with J gene TRBJ2-3; 8 nucleotides match TRBD2. The CDR3 runs to 14 residues. Germline CDR1 is SSHAT and CDR2 is FNYEAQ (reference sequence).

The J gene is TRBJ2-5, the V gene TRBV7-2; TRBD2 agrees at 12 bases. V was clipped by 5 bases and J by 2 bases; unmatched bases: 6. CDR1 and CDR2 (germline): SGHTA, FQGNSA. This CDR3 is 16 amino acids long. In nucleotides, the CDR3 is TGTGCCAGCAGCATAAGACTAGCGGGGGTTCAAGAGACCCAGTACTTC. Residues: CASSIRLAGVQETQYF.

There are many counts of this clonotype. The chain joins TRBV7-2 to TRBJ1-4, with D perhaps matching TRBD1 (5 bases). CDR1 and CDR2 (germline): SGHTA, FQGNSA. The CDR3 totals 14 residues. Trimming cost V 5 bases and J 12 bases, with 19 bases left between them. DNA of the CDR3: TGTGCCAGCAGCCTGGGCAGGGCCCCCAAAGAACTGTTTTTT. This sequence encodes CASSLGRAPKELFF.

Points on this clonotype: Given a much more abundant clone one base away, this may be a read error. The chain joins TRBV18 to TRBJ1-1, with D unresolved. Looked up from germline, CDR1 is KGHSH and CDR2 is LQKENI. There are 15 residues in the CDR3. For the CDR3, the DNA is TGTGCCAGCTCACCATCACGGGCGAGGAACACTAAAGCTTTCTTT. It is translated as CASSPSRARNTKAFF.

The table lists this clonotype with a few counts. J is TRBJ2-1 and V is TRBV27; 8 positions match TRBD2. The CDR3 length is 12 residues. CDR1 MNHEY and CDR2 SMNVEV come from the germline V gene (reference sequence). Trimming removed 6 bases from V and 6 bases from J; junction bases left unmatched: 1. CDR3 protein: CASSGGANEQFF. CDR3 DNA sequence: TGTGCCAGCAGCGGGGGGGCCAATGAGCAGTTCTTC.

Many counts were recorded for this clonotype. The chain recombines TRBV13 with TRBJ2-2; no reliable D call. Trimming removed 2 bases from V and 6 bases from J, with 7 bases in between. Germline V lookup: CDR1 PRHDT, CDR2 FYEKMQ (reference sequence). The CDR3 runs to 13 residues. CDR3 bases: TGTGCCAGCAGCTTAACGTTGGCCGGGGAGCTGTTTTTT. This encodes CASSLTLAGELFF.

In its sample, this clonotype is medium-sized. This chain uses TRBV29-1 with TRBJ1-4, with 7 nucleotides matching TRBD1. Trimming cost V 6 bases and J 2 bases; bases outside gene matches: 3. The CDR3 runs 13 residues. The germline gives CDR1 SQVTM, CDR2 ANQGSEA. In DNA form, the CDR3 reads TGCAGCGTAGAACAGGGGACTAATGAAAAACTGTTTTTT. Protein sequence: CSVEQGTNEKLFF.

This clonotype was recorded at least ten times. The J gene is TRBJ2-7, the V gene TRBV6-2 or TRBV6-3; D is perhaps TRBD2 (7 bases). Germline V CDR1 and CDR2: MNHEY, SVGEGT. The V gene lost 7 bases and the J gene lost 7 bases, with 11 bases spanning the gap. The CDR3 extends over 11 amino acids. The CDR3 region has the DNA TGTGCCAGCACGGGGGGCAGTGAGCAGTACTTC. This gives the protein CASTGGSEQYF.

There are many counts of this clonotype. The chain is built from TRBV5-1 and TRBJ1-6; D is unresolved. The germline gives CDR1 SGHRS, CDR2 YFSETQ. V was clipped by 2 bases and J by 0 bases, with 6 bases between them. This CDR3 spans 15 amino acids. The CDR3 reads CASSFRSSYNSPLHF. CDR3 DNA sequence: TGCGCCAGCAGCTTCCGGAGCTCCTATAATTCACCCCTCCACTTT.

This clonotype was seen ten or more times. This rearrangement joins TRBV28 to TRBJ1-2, with TRBD1 matching over 8 bases. The CDR3 spans 15 residues. The junction had 13 bases not matched to a gene; V was cut back by 7 bases and J by 6 bases. The V gene's germline CDR1 is MDHEN and CDR2 SYDVKM. CDR3 nucleotides: TGTGCCAGCAAACACCCTCTTGGACAGGGAGATGGCTACACCTTC. Its translation is CASKHPLGQGDGYTF.

This clonotype was picked up many times. This chain uses TRBV7-2 with TRBJ2-5; 8 bases align to TRBD2. The junction had 5 bases not matched to a gene; V was cut back by 5 bases and J by 9 bases. Germline values: CDR1 SGHTA, CDR2 FQGNSA. The CDR3 consists of 12 residues. The CDR3 loop reads CASSPRGGAQYF. CDR3 DNA sequence: TGTGCCAGCAGCCCACGGGGGGGGGCCCAGTACTTC.

This chain connects TRBV11-2 to TRBJ2-3, with 8 bases that match TRBD2. CDR3 length equals 13 residues. Trimming took 6 bases from V and 6 from J; bases not matched to a gene: 5. CDR1 is SGHAT and CDR2 is FQNNGV in the germline V gene. This chain's CDR3 is CASSRGGLDTQYF. The DNA of the CDR3 is TGTGCCAGCAGTCGGGGGGGCCTGGATACGCAGTATTTT.

The chain combines TRBV6-1 with TRBJ2-7, with 7 bases that match TRBD1. This CDR3 is 14 amino acids long. V gave up 0 bases and J gave up 3 bases; unmatched junction bases: 2. From germline, CDR1 is MNHNS and CDR2 SASEGT. This CDR3 is CASSEAGTDYEQYF. The CDR3 DNA reads as TGTGCCAGCAGTGAAGCAGGGACAGACTACGAGCAGTACTTC.

This sequence joins TRBV19 and TRBJ1-2; D is unresolved. The CDR3 sequence is 14 residues long. The V end lost 3 bases, the J end lost 8 bases, and 16 bases lay between the germline ends. Per germline, CDR1 LNHDA and CDR2 SQIVND (reference sequence). The CDR3: CASSIGSAGSGYTF. The CDR3 coding sequence is TGTGCCAGTAGTATCGGCTCTGCCGGGAGCGGCTACACCTTC. Drawing the rest from reference TRBV19 and TRBJ1-2, the complete variable domain is DGGITQSPKYLFRKEGQNVTLSCEQNLNHDAMYWYRQDPGQGLRLIYYSQIVNDFQKGDIAEGYSVSREKKESFPLTVTSAQKNPTAFYLCASSIGSAGSGYTFGSGTRLTVV.

The gene calls are TRBV7-3 and TRBJ1-6, with a tentative D call TRBD1 (6 bases). V shed 1 base and J shed 8 bases, with 6 bases lying between them. This CDR3 is built from 13 residues. Germline V gene data show CDR1 as SGHTA and CDR2 as FQGTGA. CDR3 loop: CASSLNRDSPLHF. The CDR3 DNA reads as TGTGCCAGCAGCTTAAACAGGGATTCACCCCTCCACTTT.

About this clonotype: A read error may be the cause here, since a much bigger clone is one base away. The gene calls are TRBV5-5 and TRBJ2-5, with D unclear. V was pared by 7 bases and J by 5 bases, with 12 bases between. Germline V gene lookup returns CDR1 SGHKS and CDR2 YYEKEE (reference sequence). There are 12 residues in the CDR3. The CDR3 DNA reads as TGTGCCAGCGGCTCCAGACCGGAGACCCAGTACTTC. Protein sequence: CASGSRPETQYF.

This clonotype was seen repeatedly, ten times or more. V and J are TRBV12-3 or TRBV12-4 and TRBJ1-4, with 7 positions matching TRBD1. The CDR3 length is 14 residues. V lost 4 bases and J lost 3; bases outside the gene matches: 2. CDR3 sequence reads: CASSYRGANEKLFF. The CDR3 DNA reads as TGTGCCAGCAGTTACAGGGGTGCTAATGAAAAACTGTTTTTT.

This clonotype was seen at least ten times. V usage is TRBV27 and J usage is TRBJ1-6; unclear D gene. V lost 0 bases and J lost 14, with 14 bases in between. The CDR3 has 14 residues. Germline CDR1 is MNHEY and CDR2 is SMNVEV (reference sequence). CDR3 region: CASSLSLSNQALHF. In DNA, the CDR3 is TGTGCCAGCAGTTTATCGTTAAGTAACCAGGCCCTCCACTTT.

This chain connects TRBV6-6 to TRBJ2-5; 10 nucleotides align to TRBD2. This CDR3 region has 16 residues. V shed 6 bases, J shed 4 bases, and the junction held 11 bases outside the gene matches. The germline CDR1 and CDR2 sequences are MNHNY and SVGAGI (reference sequence). CDR3 DNA sequence: TGTGCCAGCAGAGGTGAAAGCGGGGGGGTGAGAGAGACCCAGTACTTC. Amino acids: CASRGESGGVRETQYF.